This TCR beta chain was recorded in a study of blood T cell repertoires in COVID-19. The wider study: Specimens from acute and convalescent COVID-19 originated in the United States, Italy and Spain. The cDNA or gDNA used as material had been derived from T cells, B-cell-depleted T cells, or PBMCs.

Germline-derived CDR1 and CDR2 are MGHDK and SYGVNS. This CDR3 is built from 15 residues. Trimming stripped 5 bases from V and 2 bases from J, with 13 bases between. Source study methods: Quantification of nucleated cells was approximated via reference gene primer amplification. The table came from immunoSEQ multiplex PCR; TCRdb's copy has only in-frame clones and leaves some out. Clone size and V and J calls were adopted from that table, with D and trimming inferred from the DNA. The sample carries 45,000 or so clones, roughly nine tenths recorded once. The chain carries TRBV25-1 and TRBJ1-3; no clear D gene. Sequencing input: peripheral blood. This TCR came from a human donor in a cohort sampled during active COVID-19. Written as DNA, the CDR3 is TGTGCCAGCAGTCCCAGTACAGAGCCTGGAAACACCATATATTTT. Encoded protein: CASSPSTEPGNTIYF.